This T cell receptor beta chain is from a study of cytomegalovirus exposure and HLA in healthy donors. PCR amplification relied on 60 Vbeta primers (plus 13 Jbeta primers). Sequenced by immunoSEQ multiplex PCR; TCRdb stores in-frame clones only, minus some. In the table there are 150,000 or so clones, about 10% of which are singletons. Per germline, CDR1 MNHNS and CDR2 SASEGT. V lost 3 bases to trimming and J lost 0 bases; unmatched junction nucleotides: 2. This CDR3 region has 15 residues. The source is a middle-aged man in good health and CMV-seronegative. The chain has TRBV6-1 and TRBJ1-5; 7 bases are a match to TRBD1. Sequences were obtained from PBMCs. CDR3 DNA sequence: TGTGCCAGCAGTGAGACAGGGTATAGCAATCAGCCCCAGCATTTT. Residues: CASSETGYSNQPQHF.